This T cell receptor beta chain is from a study of T cell repertoires in cytomegalovirus infection. Turning to the study itself: Matching HLA type, along with CMV infection, was indicated by public TCR beta signatures.

Notes on the study in general: The ex vivo response was dominated by HLA-C-restricted CMV-specific TCR beta clonotypes. Cumulative public TCR beta family frequency identified carriers of CMV plus the relevant HLA.

This clonotype was counted a few times. Its specificity is unknown. TCRdb recomputed calls from the reads with MiXCR, one row per CDR3 protein. Of 250,000 or so distinct CDR3 sequences listed, about a sixth are singletons. The sample comprised CD8+ T cells from PBMCs. The TCR sequence derives from a human donor in good health (CMV status not recorded). Some clones in this sample may be carry-over from other donors' samples.

The CDR3 coding sequence is TGTGCCACCAGCGGGAGCAGGGTCGGGTCTGAAAAACTGTTTTTT. Amino acid sequence: CATSGSRVGSEKLFF. This rearrangement joins TRBV15 to TRBJ1-4, with D possibly TRBD1 on 5 matching bases. V gave up 5 bases and J gave up 7 bases, with 17 bases separating them. The CDR3 extends over 15 amino acids. Per the germline V gene, CDR1 is LNHNV and CDR2 is YYDKDF (reference sequence).